This T cell receptor beta chain was documented in a study of blood T cell repertoires in COVID-19 (TCRdb year 2020). Turning to the overall study: Collaborator samples came from the United States, Italy and Spain and covered acute and convalescent phases of COVID-19. The prospective study material was composed of cDNA or gDNA derived from T cells, B-cell-depleted T cells, or PBMCs. The dataset comprised deeply sampled blood TCRbeta repertoires from subjects exposed to, actively infected with, or recovered from COVID-19. The repertoires were made available in a free public database intended to serve as a resource for research on the immune response to SARS-CoV-2. The samples were drawn from two sources: the first 160 participants of the ongoing ImmuneRACE study, and 950 to 1,500 subjects contributed by 6 global collaborators. The sample metadata nearly always contained a de-identified subject ID, COVID-19 status, age in years and sex. Where available, HLA class I and class II types were taken from metadata supplied by the sample provider and were not determined by assay-based typing. On the study overall, not on this receptor specifically: Clinical and demographic metadata were provided uncurated, with the amount varying by source and participant.

With respect to this clone: Its recognized antigen is unknown. It has no much larger one-base neighbor in the sample; base qualities were not kept.

Including cysteine and phenylalanine, the CDR3 has 15 amino acids. This entry keeps only the CDR3 DNA: 45 bases, framed from base 1. Trimming leaves V shorter by 2 bases and J shorter by 4 bases, with the junction holding 5 bases beyond the gene matches. For CDR1 and CDR2, the germline V gene lists KGHSH and LQKENI. Each collaborating institution followed its own protocols to collect whole blood in K2EDTA tubes. For TCRbeta analysis, collaborators shipped samples as frozen whole blood, isolated PBMCs, or DNA extracted from either of those sample types. The immunoSEQ Assay, a bias-controlled multiplex PCR, was used to amplify TCRbeta CDR3 regions from genomic DNA. As for the original processing: Within the assay, amplification of reference gene primers was used to estimate how many nucleated cells each sample contained. Sequence reads were collapsed and filtered to measure the absolute abundance of every unique TCRbeta CDR3 rearrangement. For each sample, productive Simpson clonality was calculated by taking the square root of Simpson's diversity index across productive rearrangements. TCRdb stores this immuneACCESS table with in-frame sequences only. Part of the clones is absent; in the studies checked, under half of the shortfall reflects unresolved V genes, and no reason is known for the rest. That table gives V, J and clone size, and the DNA gave D and trimming. In all, the sample holds fewer than 250,000 clones, and approximately 80% of those were seen once. About 4.5% of the sample is in the top ten clones.

The receptor's source is a woman in her seventies with acute or convalescent COVID-19. The chain is assembled from TRBV18 and TRBJ1-2; 9 bases in the junction line up with TRBD1. The specimen sequenced was peripheral blood. The nucleotides are TGTGCCAGCTCACCAAACAGGGGGCATGGCTATGGCTACACCTTC. It codes for CASSPNRGHGYGYTF.